These 9 T cell receptor beta chains share one sample of origin, sequenced in a study of T cell responses to AZD1222 COVID-19 vaccine. Produced via immunoSEQ multiplex PCR; TCRdb's table is partial and in-frame only. The profile shows some 200,000 clones, roughly 92% of them singletons. The sequences come from peripheral blood, collected 28 days after the second AZD1222 dose. The origin of the receptors is an adult who received the AZD1222 COVID-19 vaccine.

V usage is TRBV5-1 and J usage is TRBJ1-4; TRBD1 matches 8 bases. Germline CDR1 and CDR2: SGHRS and YFSETQ. This CDR3 comprises 15 residues. Trimming took 3 bases from V and 6 from J; bases not matched to a gene: 7. CDR3 region: CASSYRGAGDEKLFF. The CDR3 bases are TGCGCCAGCAGCTACAGGGGGGCCGGGGATGAAAAACTGTTTTTT.

The chain carries TRBV27 and TRBJ2-7, with D possibly TRBD1 on 5 matching bases. Trimming took off 7 bases at V and 1 base at J, with 11 bases between the two ends. The CDR3 loop spans 13 amino acids. CDR1 MNHEY and CDR2 SMNVEV come from the germline V gene (reference sequence). The CDR3 nucleotides are TGTGCCAGCATGGGGCCGGGTTCCTACGAGCAGTACTTC. It specifies CASMGPGSYEQYF.

The gene calls are TRBV5-1 and TRBJ1-5, with D perhaps matching TRBD1 (5 bases). This CDR3 is 15 amino acids long. The ends were cut back, 1 base at V and 1 base at J, with 9 bases in the middle. Per the germline V gene, CDR1 is SGHRS and CDR2 is YFSETQ. CDR3 sequence reads: CASSLLGESNQPQHF. The DNA for the CDR3 is TGCGCCAGCAGCTTGCTGGGGGAAAGCAATCAGCCCCAGCATTTT.

V and J are TRBV27 and TRBJ2-1; maybe TRBD1 (5 bases). This CDR3 spans 13 amino acids. The germline V gene has CDR1 MNHEY and CDR2 SMNVEV (reference sequence). The V end lost 2 bases, the J end lost 6 bases, and 8 bases lay between the germline ends. The CDR3 bases are TGTGCCAGCAGTTTAATGCAGGGCAATGAGCAGTTCTTC. Amino acids: CASSLMQGNEQFF.

V usage is TRBV7-2 and J usage is TRBJ2-7; D may be TRBD1 (6 bases). The CDR3 loop spans 15 amino acids. From germline, CDR1 is SGHTA and CDR2 FQGNSA. The germline V and J ends were trimmed by 7 bases and 2 bases, with 18 bases remaining between them. The CDR3 coding sequence is TGTGCCAGCACCCCTGGGGGCAGGTCAACCTACGAGCAGTACTTC. Its protein product is CASTPGGRSTYEQYF.

The chain has TRBV5-6 and TRBJ2-3; TRBD1 matches at 10 bases. CDR3 length equals 15 residues. Germline V gives CDR1 SGHDT, CDR2 YYEEEE. V was pared by 5 bases and J by 3 bases, with 6 bases of the junction left unmatched. The CDR3 DNA is TGTGCCAGCAGTCGTGACAGGGGGCTGACAGATACGCAGTATTTT. Its protein product is CASSRDRGLTDTQYF.

J is TRBJ1-1 and V is TRBV7-8, with D uncertain. Germline CDR1 and CDR2: SGHVS and FQNEAQ. The CDR3 has 12 residues. Trimming pared 5 bases from V and 0 bases from J, leaving 4 bases between. The CDR3 DNA reads as TGTGCCAGCAGCCTCATGAACACTGAAGCTTTCTTT. It specifies CASSLMNTEAFF.

The chain couples TRBV7-9 to TRBJ1-3; D is ambiguous. The CDR3 covers 12 residues. The V gene lost 5 bases and the J gene lost 5 bases, with 7 bases spanning the gap. The V gene's germline CDR1 is SEHNR and CDR2 FQNEAQ (reference sequence). CDR3 sequence: CASSLQRNTIYF. The CDR3 bases are TGTGCCAGCAGCCTACAGCGAAACACCATATATTTT.

The genes are TRBV18 and TRBJ2-2; D gene uncertain. There are 13 residues in the CDR3. V lost 4 bases and J lost 8, with 11 bases in between. Looked up from germline, CDR1 is KGHSH and CDR2 is LQKENI. In nucleotides, the CDR3 is TGTGCCAGCTCACTCCGGACCGAGGGGGAGCTGTTTTTT. Its translation: CASSLRTEGELFF.